This T cell receptor (beta chain) was found in a study of T cell responses to AZD1222 COVID-19 vaccine. Germline V gene sequence: CDR1 MDHEN, CDR2 SYDVKM. The CDR3 is 13 residues long. J gave up 4 bases and V 8 bases, and 5 bases lay outside the gene matches. The data were produced by immunoSEQ multiplex PCR, yet TCRdb's version contains in-frame clones alone and is incomplete. Altogether about 120,000 clones are present, 92% being singletons, with the ten largest covering 1.5% to 2%. The chain has TRBV28 and TRBJ2-7; 10 bases map to TRBD1. The origin of this receptor is an adult who received the AZD1222 COVID-19 vaccine. The source material was peripheral blood, sampled 28 days after the second AZD1222 dose. CDR3 loop: CASEPGQGYEQYF. The CDR3 DNA sequence: TGTGCCAGCGAACCGGGACAGGGGTACGAGCAGTACTTC.